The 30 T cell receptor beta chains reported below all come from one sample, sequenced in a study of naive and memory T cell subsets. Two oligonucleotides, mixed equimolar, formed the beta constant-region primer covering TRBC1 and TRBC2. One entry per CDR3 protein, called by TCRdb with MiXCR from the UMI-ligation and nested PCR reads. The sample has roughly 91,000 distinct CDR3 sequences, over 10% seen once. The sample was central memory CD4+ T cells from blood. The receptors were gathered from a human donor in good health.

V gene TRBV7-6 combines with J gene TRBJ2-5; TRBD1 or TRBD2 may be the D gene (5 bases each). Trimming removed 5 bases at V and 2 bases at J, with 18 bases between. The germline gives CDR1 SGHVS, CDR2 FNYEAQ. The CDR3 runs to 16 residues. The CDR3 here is CASSLSPGSIQETQYF. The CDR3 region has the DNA TGTGCCAGCAGCCTAAGTCCAGGGAGCATACAAGAGACCCAGTACTTC.

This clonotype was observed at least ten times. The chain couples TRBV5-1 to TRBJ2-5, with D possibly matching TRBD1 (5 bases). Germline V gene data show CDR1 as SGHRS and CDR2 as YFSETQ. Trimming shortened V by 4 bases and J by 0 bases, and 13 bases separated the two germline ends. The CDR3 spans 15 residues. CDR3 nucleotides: TGCGCCAGCAGCGCCAGCCCGACAGACCAAGAGACCCAGTACTTC. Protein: CASSASPTDQETQYF.

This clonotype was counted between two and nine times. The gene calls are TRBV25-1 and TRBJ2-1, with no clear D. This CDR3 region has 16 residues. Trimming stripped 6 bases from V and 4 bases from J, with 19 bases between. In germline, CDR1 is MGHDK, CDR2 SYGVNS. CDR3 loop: CASSPQDRPVYNEQFF. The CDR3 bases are TGTGCCAGCAGCCCCCAAGACCGCCCCGTATACAATGAGCAGTTCTTC.

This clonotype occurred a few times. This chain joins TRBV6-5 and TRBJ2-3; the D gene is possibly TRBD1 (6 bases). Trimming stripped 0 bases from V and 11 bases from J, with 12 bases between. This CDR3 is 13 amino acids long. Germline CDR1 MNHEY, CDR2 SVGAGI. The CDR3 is CASSYSGETGQYF. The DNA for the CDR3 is TGTGCCAGCAGTTACTCCGGCGAGACAGGGCAGTATTTT.

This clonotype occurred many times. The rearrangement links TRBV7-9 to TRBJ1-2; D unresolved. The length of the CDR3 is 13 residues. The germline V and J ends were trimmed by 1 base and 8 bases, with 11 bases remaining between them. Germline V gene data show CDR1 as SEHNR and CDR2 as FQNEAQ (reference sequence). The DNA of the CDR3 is TGTGCCAGCAGCTTAGAGGATCCGATCGGCTACACCTTC. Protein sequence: CASSLEDPIGYTF.

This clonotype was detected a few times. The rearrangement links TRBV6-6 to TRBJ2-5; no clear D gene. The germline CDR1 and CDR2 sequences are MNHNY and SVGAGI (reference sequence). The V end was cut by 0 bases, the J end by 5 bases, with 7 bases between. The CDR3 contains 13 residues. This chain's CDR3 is CASSYSSWETQYF. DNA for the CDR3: TGTGCCAGCAGTTACTCTTCGTGGGAGACCCAGTACTTC.

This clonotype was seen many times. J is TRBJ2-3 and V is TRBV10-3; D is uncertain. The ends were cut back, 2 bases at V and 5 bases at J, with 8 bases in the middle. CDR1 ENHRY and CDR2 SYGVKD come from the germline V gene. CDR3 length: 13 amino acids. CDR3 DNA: TGTGCCATCAGTGAGCTGGGAATAGATACGCAGTATTTT. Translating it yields CAISELGIDTQYF.

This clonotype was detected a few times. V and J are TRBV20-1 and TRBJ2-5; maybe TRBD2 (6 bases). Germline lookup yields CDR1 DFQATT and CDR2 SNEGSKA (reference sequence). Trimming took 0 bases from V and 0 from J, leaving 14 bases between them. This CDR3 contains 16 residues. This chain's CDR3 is CSARDAGPGDQETQYF. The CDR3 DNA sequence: TGCAGTGCTAGAGATGCAGGGCCGGGGGACCAAGAGACCCAGTACTTC.

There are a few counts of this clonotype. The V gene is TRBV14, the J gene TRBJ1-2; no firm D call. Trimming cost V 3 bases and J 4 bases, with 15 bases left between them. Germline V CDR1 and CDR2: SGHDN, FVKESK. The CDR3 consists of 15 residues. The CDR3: CASSQVSGTFYGYTF. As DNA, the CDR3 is TGTGCCAGCAGCCAGGTATCAGGAACATTCTATGGCTACACCTTC.

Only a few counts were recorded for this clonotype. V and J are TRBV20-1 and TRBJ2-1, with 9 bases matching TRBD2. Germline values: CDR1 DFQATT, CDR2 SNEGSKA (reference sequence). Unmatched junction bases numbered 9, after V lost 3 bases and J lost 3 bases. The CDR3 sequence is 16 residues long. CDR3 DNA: TGCAGTGCTAGTGCCCGGACTAGCGTAGACTACAATGAGCAGTTCTTC. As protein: CSASARTSVDYNEQFF.

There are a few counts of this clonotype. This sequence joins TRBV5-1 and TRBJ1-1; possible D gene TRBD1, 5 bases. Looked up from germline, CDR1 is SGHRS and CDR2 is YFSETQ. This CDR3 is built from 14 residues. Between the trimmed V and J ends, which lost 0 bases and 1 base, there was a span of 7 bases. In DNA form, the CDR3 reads TGCGCCAGCAGCTTGGACGGACAGAACACTGAAGCTTTCTTT. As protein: CASSLDGQNTEAFF.

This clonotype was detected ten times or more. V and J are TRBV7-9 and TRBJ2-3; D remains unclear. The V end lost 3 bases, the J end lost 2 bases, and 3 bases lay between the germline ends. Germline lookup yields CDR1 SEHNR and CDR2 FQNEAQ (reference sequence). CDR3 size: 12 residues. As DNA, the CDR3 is TGTGCCAGCAGCTTGGACACAGATACGCAGTATTTT. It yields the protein CASSLDTDTQYF.

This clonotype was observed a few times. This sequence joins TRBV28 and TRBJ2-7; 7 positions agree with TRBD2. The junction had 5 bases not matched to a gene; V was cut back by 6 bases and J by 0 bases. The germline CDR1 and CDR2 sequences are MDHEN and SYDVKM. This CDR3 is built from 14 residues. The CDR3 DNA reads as TGTGCCAGCAGCTTAATAGCGGGCTCCTACGAGCAGTACTTC. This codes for CASSLIAGSYEQYF. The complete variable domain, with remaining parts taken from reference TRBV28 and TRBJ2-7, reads DVKVTQSSRYLVKRTGEKVFLECVQDMDHENMFWYRQDPGLGLRLIYFSYDVKMKEKGDIPEGYSVSREKKERFSLILESASTNQTSMYLCASSLIAGSYEQYFGPGTRLTVT.

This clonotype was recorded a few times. The CDR3 DNA sequence: TGTGCCAGCAAAGACAGGGGGTCTTCGTACGAGCAGTACTTC. Residues: CASKDRGSSYEQYF. This chain uses TRBV2 with TRBJ2-7, with 9 bases that match TRBD1. From germline, CDR1 is SNHLY and CDR2 FYNNEI. This CDR3 is built from 14 residues. V lost 7 bases to trimming and J lost 4 bases; unmatched junction nucleotides: 8.

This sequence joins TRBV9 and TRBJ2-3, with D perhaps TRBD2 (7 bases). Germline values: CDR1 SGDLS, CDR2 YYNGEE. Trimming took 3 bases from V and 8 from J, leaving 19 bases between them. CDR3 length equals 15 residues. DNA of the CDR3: TGTGCCAGCAGCGGGTCGGGGGGCAGGCTTAGTACGCAGTATTTT. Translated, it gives CASSGSGGRLSTQYF.

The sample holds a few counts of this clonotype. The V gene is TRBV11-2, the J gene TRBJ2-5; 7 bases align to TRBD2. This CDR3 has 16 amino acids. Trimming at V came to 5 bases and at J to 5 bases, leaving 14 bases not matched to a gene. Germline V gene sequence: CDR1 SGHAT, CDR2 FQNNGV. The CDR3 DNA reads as TGTGCCAGCAGCGCCCAACTAGCGCCGAGGGCGGAGACCCAGTACTTC. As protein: CASSAQLAPRAETQYF.

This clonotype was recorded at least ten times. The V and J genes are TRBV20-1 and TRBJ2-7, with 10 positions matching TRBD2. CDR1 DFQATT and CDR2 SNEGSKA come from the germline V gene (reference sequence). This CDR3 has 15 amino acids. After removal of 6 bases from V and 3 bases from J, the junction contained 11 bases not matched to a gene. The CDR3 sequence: CSAINPLAGSYEQYF. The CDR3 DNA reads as TGCAGTGCCATCAACCCACTAGCGGGAAGCTACGAGCAGTACTTC.

CDR3: CASSKGTSGSYEQFF. The CDR3 nucleotides are TGTGCCAGCAGTAAAGGGACTAGCGGGAGCTATGAGCAGTTCTTC. The chain employs TRBV12-3 or TRBV12-4 and TRBJ2-1; 14 nucleotides agree with TRBD2. Trimming removed 5 bases from V and 8 bases from J; junction bases left unmatched: 5. This CDR3 is built from 15 residues.

The CDR3 is CASSETGKNQPQHF. CDR3 coding DNA: TGTGCCAGCAGTGAGACGGGGAAGAATCAGCCCCAGCATTTT. The genes are TRBV12-3 or TRBV12-4 and TRBJ1-5, with D hard to call. V lost 5 bases to trimming and J lost 4 bases, with 12 bases between them. The CDR3 is 14 residues long.

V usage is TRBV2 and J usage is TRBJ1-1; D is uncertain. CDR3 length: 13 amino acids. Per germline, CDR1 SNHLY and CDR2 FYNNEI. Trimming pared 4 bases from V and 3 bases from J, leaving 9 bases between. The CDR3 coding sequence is TGTGCCAGCAGTGTAAGAGCGGACACTGAAGCTTTCTTT. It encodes CASSVRADTEAFF.

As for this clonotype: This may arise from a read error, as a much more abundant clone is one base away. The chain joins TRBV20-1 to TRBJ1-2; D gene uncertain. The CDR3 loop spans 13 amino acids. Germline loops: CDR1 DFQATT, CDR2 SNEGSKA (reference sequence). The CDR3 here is CSARDLQNYGYNF. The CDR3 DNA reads TGCAGTGCTAGAGATCTACAGAACTATGGCTACAACTTC.

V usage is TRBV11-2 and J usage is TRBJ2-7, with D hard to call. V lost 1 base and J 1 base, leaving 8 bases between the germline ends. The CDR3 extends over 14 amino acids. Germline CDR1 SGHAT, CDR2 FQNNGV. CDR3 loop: CASSLGLESYEQYF. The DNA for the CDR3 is TGTGCCAGCAGCTTAGGACTGGAATCCTACGAGCAGTACTTC. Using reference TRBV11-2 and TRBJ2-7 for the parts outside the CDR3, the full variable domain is EAGVAQSPRYKIIEKRQSVAFWCNPISGHATLYWYQQILGQGPKLLIQFQNNGVVDDSQLPKDRFSAERLKGVDSTLKIQPAKLEDSAVYLCASSLGLESYEQYFGPGTRLTVT.

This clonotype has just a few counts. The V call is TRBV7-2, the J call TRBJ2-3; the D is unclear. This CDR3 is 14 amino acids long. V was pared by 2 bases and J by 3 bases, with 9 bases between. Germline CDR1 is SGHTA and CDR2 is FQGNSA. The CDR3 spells CASSLSSVTDTQYF. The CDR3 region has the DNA TGTGCCAGCAGCTTAAGTTCCGTTACAGATACGCAGTATTTT.

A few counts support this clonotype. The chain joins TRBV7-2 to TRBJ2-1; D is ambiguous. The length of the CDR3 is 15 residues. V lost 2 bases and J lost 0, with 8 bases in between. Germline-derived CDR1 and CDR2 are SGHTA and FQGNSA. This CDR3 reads CASSLSANSYNEQFF. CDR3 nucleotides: TGTGCCAGCAGCTTAAGCGCCAACTCCTACAATGAGCAGTTCTTC.

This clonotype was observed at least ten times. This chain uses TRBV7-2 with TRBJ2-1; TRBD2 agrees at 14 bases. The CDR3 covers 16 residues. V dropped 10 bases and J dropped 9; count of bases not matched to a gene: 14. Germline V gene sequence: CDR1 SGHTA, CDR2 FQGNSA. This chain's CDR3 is CATQAQPGLAGVEQFF. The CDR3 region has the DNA TGTGCCACTCAGGCGCAACCGGGACTAGCGGGAGTTGAGCAGTTCTTC.

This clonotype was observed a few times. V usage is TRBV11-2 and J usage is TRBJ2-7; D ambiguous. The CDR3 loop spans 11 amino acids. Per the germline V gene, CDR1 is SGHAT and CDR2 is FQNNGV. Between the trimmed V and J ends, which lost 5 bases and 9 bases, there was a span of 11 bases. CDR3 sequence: CASSMYTGQYF. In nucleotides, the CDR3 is TGTGCCAGCAGCATGTACACTGGGCAGTACTTC.

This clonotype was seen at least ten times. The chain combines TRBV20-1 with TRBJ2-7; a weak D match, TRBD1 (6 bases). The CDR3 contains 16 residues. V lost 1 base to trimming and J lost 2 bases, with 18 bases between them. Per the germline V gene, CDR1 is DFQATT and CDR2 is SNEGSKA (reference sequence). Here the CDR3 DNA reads TGCAGTGCTAGAGGAACCATTGGACAGAGGGCCTACGAGCAGTACTTC. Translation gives CSARGTIGQRAYEQYF.

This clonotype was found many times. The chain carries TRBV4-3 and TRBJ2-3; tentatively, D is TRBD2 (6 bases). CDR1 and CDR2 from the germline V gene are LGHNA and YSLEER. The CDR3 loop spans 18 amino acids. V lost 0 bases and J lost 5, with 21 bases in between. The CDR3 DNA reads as TGCGCCAGCAGCCAAGACCTTGCCGGGAGTTTAGGGAAAGATACGCAGTATTTT. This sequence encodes CASSQDLAGSLGKDTQYF.

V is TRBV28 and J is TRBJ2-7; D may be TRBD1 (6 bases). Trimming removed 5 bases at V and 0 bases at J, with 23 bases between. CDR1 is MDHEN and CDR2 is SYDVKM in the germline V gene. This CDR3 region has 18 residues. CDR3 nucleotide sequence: TGTGCCAGCAGTCCATACAACCTGGACAGAAAGATCTCCTACGAGCAGTACTTC. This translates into CASSPYNLDRKISYEQYF.

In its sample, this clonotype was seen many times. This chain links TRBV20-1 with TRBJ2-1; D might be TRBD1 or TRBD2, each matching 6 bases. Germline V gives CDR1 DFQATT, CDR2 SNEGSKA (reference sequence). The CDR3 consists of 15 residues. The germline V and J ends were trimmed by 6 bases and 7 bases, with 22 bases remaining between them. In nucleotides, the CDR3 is TGCAGTGCCCCCCCCCGAGGGGGAGGCTTGAATGAGCAGTTCTTC. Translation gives CSAPPRGGGLNEQFF.